Listed below are T cell receptor beta chains from one sample, sequenced in a study of blood T cells in healthy people across ages. TCRdb re-called the 5' RACE reads through MiXCR, storing one row per CDR3 protein. The table lists 1 million or so distinct CDR3 sequences, 45% of them singletons. The sample taken for sequencing was blood. Receptor source: a woman aged 55-70 years in good health. CDR3s include the opening cysteine and the closing phenylalanine or tryptophan. Each record gives: V gene, J gene, CDR3 protein.

>TRBV5-1|TRBJ2-5
CASSFGLDQETQYF
>TRBV12-3/TRBV12-4|TRBJ2-3
CASSPISGSPTDTQYF
>TRBV3-1|TRBJ1-1
CASSQAGDRNTEAFF
>TRBV3-1|TRBJ2-5
CASSQVRVDPNEQYF
>TRBV7-6|TRBJ2-7
CASSFRGTESSYEQYF
>TRBV6-5|TRBJ2-2
CASSYLLNTGELFF
>TRBV12-3/TRBV12-4|TRBJ1-6
CASTLEGLNSPLHF
>TRBV3-1|TRBJ2-5
CASSQDPGAAEQYF
>TRBV4-1|TRBJ1-1
CASSQVAGVMNTEAFF
>TRBV10-3|TRBJ2-7
CAISESGPGGCEQYF
>TRBV30|TRBJ2-1
CAWSVSGRGVEQFF
>TRBV29-1|TRBJ2-7
CSVEAGGTSGKKQYF
>TRBV20-1|TRBJ2-1
CSATPLTSGRLNEQFF
>TRBV11-2|TRBJ1-4
CASSSGQGANEELFF
>TRBV10-2|TRBJ2-3
CASQGVLLADTQYF
>TRBV10-1|NA
CASSAGAPAYEQYF
>TRBV2|TRBJ2-1
CASSEVRGDAFF
>TRBV12-3/TRBV12-4|TRBJ1-6
CASSPPGAGALLRPLHF
>TRBV28|TRBJ2-3
CASSVAGVGDTQYF
>TRBV3-1|TRBJ2-7
CASSQDRAAYEQYF
>TRBV9|TRBJ2-1
CASSGGDSLYNEQFF
>TRBV20-1|NA
CSANVAGGRETQYF
>TRBV5-5|TRBJ2-6
CASSPKSSGANVLTF
>TRBV7-8|TRBJ2-3
CASSWTSGTPGADTQYF
>TRBV15|TRBJ2-1
CATSRDWEETSKQFF
>TRBV14|NA
CASSLWTGADEQYF
>TRBV12-3/TRBV12-4|TRBJ2-5
CASSVYSMETQYF
>TRBV29-1|TRBJ1-4
CSVVGIGEKLFF